These 25 T cell receptor beta chains originate from one sample sequenced in a study of low-dose radiotherapy and immunotherapy resistance in tumors. TRAV- and TRBV-specific primers were used for first-strand cDNA, which covered alpha and beta chains. The PCR that amplified TCRs ran for 20 cycles, relying on a constant-region primer and a V-primer adapter. A single record per CDR3 protein comes from TCRdb applying MiXCR to the reads. The data show fewer than 90,000 distinct CDR3 sequences, under 20% seen once. The time point here: before trial treatment. The sequencing used PBMCs, collected before treatment. These receptors all come from a male donor with prostate cancer.

Many counts were recorded for this clonotype. V usage is TRBV20-1 and J usage is TRBJ2-3, with TRBD1 as a possible D gene (6 bases). V was shortened by 5 bases and J by 2 bases, with 8 bases between the two germline ends. The CDR3 length is 12 residues. The V gene's germline CDR1 is DFQATT and CDR2 SNEGSKA (reference sequence). CDR3 residues: CSAWTATDTQYF. The CDR3 DNA reads as TGCAGTGCTTGGACAGCCACAGATACGCAGTATTTT.

A word on this clonotype: This likely reflects a read error, since a far larger clone is one base away. This chain uses TRBV28 with TRBJ2-1; D is uncertain. Trimming took 8 bases from V and 13 from J, leaving 21 bases between them. The CDR3 sequence is 13 residues long. Germline values: CDR1 MDHEN, CDR2 SYDVKM. The CDR3 DNA sequence: TGTGCCAGCGCCGAGACCACCCCCGAGACCCAGTTCTTC. It yields the protein CASAETTPETQFF.

The table lists this clonotype with many counts. The chain uses TRBV7-3 and TRBJ2-3; D tentatively reads TRBD1 or TRBD2 (5 bases each). The CDR3 contains 15 residues. V shed 0 bases and J shed 3 bases, with 10 bases lying between them. Looked up from germline, CDR1 is SGHTA and CDR2 is FQGTGA. The CDR3 nucleotides read TGTGCCAGCAGCTTAACGGGGGACCGTACAGATACGCAGTATTTT. This sequence encodes CASSLTGDRTDTQYF.

This clonotype was seen many times. V gene TRBV12-3 or TRBV12-4 combines with J gene TRBJ2-1; 10 bases match TRBD2. V lost 6 bases to trimming and J lost 12 bases; unmatched junction nucleotides: 8. There are 13 residues in the CDR3. CDR3 amino acids: CASSWSEREGQFF. DNA for the CDR3: TGTGCCAGCAGCTGGTCGGAGCGGGAGGGGCAGTTCTTC.

The sample holds many counts of this clonotype. V and J are TRBV11-2 and TRBJ2-1, with a tentative D call TRBD2 (5 bases). The CDR3 consists of 19 residues. V lost 1 base to trimming and J lost 0 bases, with 19 bases between them. In germline, CDR1 is SGHAT, CDR2 FQNNGV. CDR3 residues: CASSLGRKKSGTSYNEQFF. The DNA for the CDR3 is TGTGCCAGCAGCTTAGGCCGCAAGAAAAGCGGCACCTCCTACAATGAGCAGTTCTTC.

This clonotype was detected many times. The genes are TRBV20-1 and TRBJ2-4, with TRBD1 matching over 8 bases. The CDR3 covers 16 residues. Germline CDR1 is DFQATT and CDR2 is SNEGSKA (reference sequence). V gave up 5 bases and J gave up 0 bases; unmatched junction bases: 9. The CDR3 protein is CSAQDLRGPAKNIQYF. CDR3 nucleotides: TGCAGTGCTCAGGACCTCAGGGGGCCAGCCAAAAACATTCAGTACTTC.

This clonotype was seen ten or more times. This chain connects TRBV14 to TRBJ1-1; D remains unclear. Germline V gene lookup returns CDR1 SGHDN and CDR2 FVKESK. The CDR3 covers 14 residues. Trimming removed 5 bases at V and 5 bases at J, with 15 bases between. CDR3 region: CASSFGSPGTEAFF. For the CDR3, the DNA is TGTGCCAGCAGCTTCGGAAGCCCGGGAACTGAAGCTTTCTTT. Full variable domain (outside the CDR3, taken from reference TRBV14 and TRBJ1-1): EAGVTQFPSHSVIEKGQTVTLRCDPISGHDNLYWYRRVMGKEIKFLLHFVKESKQDESGMPNNRFLAERTGGTYSTLKVQPAELEDSGVYFCASSFGSPGTEAFFGQGTRLTVV.

There are many counts of this clonotype. V and J are TRBV2 and TRBJ2-7, with D possibly TRBD2 on 7 matching bases. The CDR3 has 13 residues. The germline gives CDR1 SNHLY, CDR2 FYNNEI. V was cut by 6 bases and J by 6 bases, with 15 bases left in between. CDR3 coding DNA: TGTGCCAGCAGCGGTACGGGGGGCGTCGAGCAGTACTTC. Protein sequence: CASSGTGGVEQYF. Full variable domain (remainder filled in from reference TRBV2 and TRBJ2-7): EPEVTQTPSHQVTQMGQEVILRCVPISNHLYFYWYRQILGQKVEFLVSFYNNEISEKSEIFDDQFSVERPDGSNFTLKIRSTKLEDSAMYFCASSGTGGVEQYFGPGTRLTVT.

Notes on this clonotype: A far larger clone is one nucleotide away, so this likely arose from a read error. The chain couples TRBV5-3 to TRBJ2-3; D possibly matches TRBD1 or TRBD2 (6 bases each). TRBV5-3 is treated as an ORF (open reading frame) with a function not yet certain. CDR3 length equals 15 residues. The CDR3, as DNA: TGTGCCAGCAGCTTTCGGTGGGGGGCCACAGATACGCAGTATTTT. Residues: CASSFRWGATDTQYF.

This clonotype has ten or more counts. This chain links TRBV7-9 with TRBJ2-2, with 9 bases aligning to TRBD1. The germline V gene has CDR1 SEHNR and CDR2 FQNEAQ (reference sequence). This CDR3 spans 17 amino acids. J gave up 5 bases and V 4 bases, and 11 bases lay outside the gene matches. CDR3 sequence reads: CASSSGTGMRVTGELFF. DNA of the CDR3: TGTGCCAGCAGCTCAGGGACAGGGATGAGAGTGACCGGGGAGCTGTTTTTT.

This clonotype was detected ten times or more. V gene TRBV4-1 combines with J gene TRBJ2-5; D ambiguous. The V gene's germline CDR1 is MGHRA and CDR2 YSYEKL. The CDR3 is 15 amino acids. Trimming removed 1 base at V and 2 bases at J, with 11 bases between. The CDR3 DNA reads TGCGCCAGCAGCCAAGGGGCCCAGACGCAAGAGACCCAGTACTTC. Residues: CASSQGAQTQETQYF.

There are many counts of this clonotype. The gene calls are TRBV28 and TRBJ1-2; D perhaps matches TRBD1 (6 bases). Per the germline V gene, CDR1 is MDHEN and CDR2 is SYDVKM. The CDR3 has 12 amino acids. Trimming shortened V by 5 bases and J by 7 bases, and 11 bases separated the two germline ends. The CDR3 loop reads CASSIQGFGYTF. In DNA form, the CDR3 reads TGTGCCAGCAGTATACAGGGTTTTGGCTACACCTTC.

CDR3 sequence (DNA): TGTGCCAGCAGCCAAGGCGGGATTTACGATGAGCAGTTCTTC. It translates to CASSQGGIYDEQFF. The chain uses TRBV3-1 and TRBJ2-1; possibly TRBD2 for D (6 bases). Trimming stripped 1 base from V and 8 bases from J, with 12 bases between. The CDR3 extends over 14 amino acids. Per the germline V gene, CDR1 is LGHDT and CDR2 is YNNKEL (reference sequence).

Many counts were recorded for this clonotype. The chain combines TRBV12-3 or TRBV12-4 with TRBJ2-7; TRBD2 agrees at 8 bases. The CDR3 sequence is 14 residues long. Trimming cost V 8 bases and J 2 bases; bases outside gene matches: 8. The CDR3: CASERREVTYEQYF. In DNA, the CDR3 is TGTGCCAGCGAGCGGCGGGAGGTAACCTACGAGCAGTACTTC.

This clonotype was recorded at least ten times. The CDR3 bases are TGTGCCAGCAGCCCTCGAGGGGGGAATGAAAAACTGTTTTTT. This translates into CASSPRGGNEKLFF. The chain links TRBV7-2 to TRBJ1-4; the D gene is possibly TRBD1 (6 bases). The V and J ends lost 5 bases and 5 bases respectively, with 12 bases between them. Germline V gives CDR1 SGHTA, CDR2 FQGNSA. The CDR3 has 14 amino acids.

This clonotype was found a few times. The chain has TRBV2 and TRBJ2-7; D uncertain. Germline V lookup: CDR1 SNHLY, CDR2 FYNNEI. V lost 6 bases and J lost 7, with 19 bases in between. CDR3 length: 14 amino acids. This CDR3 is CASREPESVGEQYF. The CDR3 DNA sequence: TGTGCCAGCAGGGAACCGGAGTCGGTAGGTGAGCAGTACTTC.

The chain uses TRBV9 and TRBJ1-1; no definite D call. Deletions cut 3 bases from V and 1 base from J, with 7 bases between. The germline CDR1 and CDR2 sequences are SGDLS and YYNGEE. This CDR3 region has 13 residues. The chain's CDR3 is CASSGSGNTEAFF. The CDR3 DNA is TGTGCCAGCAGCGGGTCAGGGAACACTGAAGCTTTCTTT.

This clonotype was seen repeatedly, ten times or more. The chain carries TRBV7-2 and TRBJ2-3; no definite D call. The CDR3 totals 13 residues. Germline V gene lookup returns CDR1 SGHTA and CDR2 FQGNSA. The V end was cut by 6 bases, the J end by 2 bases, with 9 bases between. CDR3 in DNA: TGTGCCAGCAGTCGATACTCCACAGATACGCAGTATTTT. Amino acid sequence: CASSRYSTDTQYF.

This clonotype was observed at least ten times. CDR3 DNA: TGCGCCAGCAGCTCACAGGGGGGATCCTACAATGAGCAGTTCTTC. It is translated as CASSSQGGSYNEQFF. The chain is built from TRBV5-1 and TRBJ2-1; 8 bases fit TRBD1. The V gene's germline CDR1 is SGHRS and CDR2 YFSETQ. The CDR3 is 15 amino acids. The junction had 3 bases not matched to a gene; V was cut back by 3 bases and J by 1 base.

This clonotype came up a few times. This chain joins TRBV6-2 or TRBV6-3 and TRBJ2-7; 7 nucleotides align to TRBD2. The CDR3 is 16 residues long. With V trimmed by 5 bases and J by 0 bases, 10 bases remained unmatched. Germline lookup yields CDR1 MNHEY and CDR2 SVGEGT. For the CDR3, the DNA is TGTGCCAGCAGTAACCTCCTTAGCGGGTACTCCTACGAGCAGTACTTC. This gives the protein CASSNLLSGYSYEQYF.

For this clonotype: A read error is likely here: a far larger clone is one base away. This chain uses TRBV6-6 with TRBJ1-5; the match to TRBD1 covers 7 bases. CDR1 is MNHNY, CDR2 SVGAGI, per germline (reference sequence). CDR3 length: 14 residues. As DNA, the CDR3 is TGTGCCAGCAGTGAGACAGGGTACAATCAGGCCCAGCATTTT. It is translated as CASSETGYNQAQHF.

Note on this clonotype: It differs at one base from a far larger clone, so likely a read error. The V gene is TRBV6-8, the J gene TRBJ2-1; TRBD2 aligns across 14 bases. Germline V gene data show CDR1 as MNHGY and CDR2 as SAAAGT. This CDR3 has 15 amino acids. CDR3: CASSPGLAGANVQFF. The CDR3 DNA follows: TGTGCCAGCAGCCCGGGACTAGCGGGAGCAAATGTGCAGTTCTTC.

The genes are TRBV5-6 and TRBJ2-7, with 8 bases that match TRBD1. The germline V gene encodes CDR1 SGHDT and CDR2 YYEEEE. The CDR3 is 15 amino acids. J lost 0 bases, V lost 3 bases, and 5 bases had no gene match. CDR3 sequence (DNA): TGTGCCAGCAGCTCGGCCGGGACAGGCTCCTACGAGCAGTACTTC. This sequence encodes CASSSAGTGSYEQYF.

This clonotype was detected ten times or more. V is TRBV7-2 and J is TRBJ2-5, with TRBD2 matching 7 bases. The CDR3 spans 21 residues. V trimming: 2 bases; J trimming: 5 bases; junction bases outside the gene matches: 26. Germline-derived CDR1 and CDR2 are SGHTA and FQGNSA. CDR3 in amino acids: CASSLLDLGDYLVSGVETQYF. The CDR3 DNA is TGTGCCAGCAGCTTACTTGACCTAGGGGACTATTTGGTTTCGGGAGTGGAGACCCAGTACTTC.

This clonotype was picked up many times. This sequence joins TRBV4-2 and TRBJ1-6, with unresolved D. The CDR3 loop spans 17 amino acids. V gave up 0 bases and J gave up 0 bases, with 9 bases separating them. The germline V gene encodes CDR1 LGHNA and CDR2 YNFKEQ. The DNA of the CDR3 is TGTGCCAGCAGCCAAGATGAGGGTAGCTCCTATAATTCACCCCTCCACTTT. Residues: CASSQDEGSSYNSPLHF.